Following are 23 T cell receptor beta chains from one sample sequenced in a study of T cell clonality in common variable immunodeficiency. Sequenced by immunoSEQ multiplex PCR; TCRdb stores in-frame clones only, minus some. Observed in the sample are roughly 34,000 clones, none of them singletons. The sequenced sample consisted of peripheral blood mononuclear cells. The receptors come from a person between 18 and 75 years old in good health.

This clone came up many times. The CDR3 extends 3 residues past the end of the read, so its final part is completed from the germline J gene. V gene TRBV20-1 combines with J gene TRBJ1-2; D is perhaps TRBD1 (5 bases). The CDR3 totals 12 residues. Looked up from germline, CDR1 is DFQATT and CDR2 is SNEGSKA (reference sequence). With 7 bases removed from V and 2 bases from J, the gap between germline ends came to 11 bases. The CDR3: CSGGGSNYGYTF. The covered CDR3 bases are TGCAGTGGGGGGGGATCCAACTATGGC.

Many counts were recorded for this clone. The read stops 3 residues short of the end of the CDR3; the missing end is completed from the germline J gene. The chain uses TRBV12-3 or TRBV12-4 and TRBJ2-7; 10 bases agree with TRBD1. This CDR3 has 16 residues. V shed 2 bases, J shed 0 bases, and the junction held 4 bases outside the gene matches. CDR3 sequence reads: CASSLMGQGTSYEQYF. Partial CDR3 DNA: TGTGCCAGCAGTTTAATGGGACAGGGGACCTCCTACGAG.

This clone was recorded many times. The CDR3 end lies 3 residues beyond the end of the read and is filled in from the germline J gene. The genes are TRBV20-1 and TRBJ1-2, with 7 positions matching TRBD1. Germline V lookup: CDR1 DFQATT, CDR2 SNEGSKA (reference sequence). This CDR3 spans 14 amino acids. The CDR3 here is CSARTSGQSGGYTF. CDR3 DNA, as far as it was read: TGCAGTGCGAGGACCTCGGGACAGTCGGGGGGC.

There are many counts of this clone. The read falls 3 residues short of the CDR3 end, and the missing part is taken from the germline J gene. This chain uses TRBV2 with TRBJ2-5; no clear D gene. V was pared by 7 bases and J by 1 base, with 7 bases between. CDR3 length equals 12 residues. CDR1 and CDR2 (germline): SNHLY, FYNNEI. The DNA read from the CDR3 is TGTGCCAGCAAACAGCTCCAAGAGACC. This translates into CASKQLQET. The complete CDR3 reads CASKQLQETQYF. Complete variable domain (other parts from reference TRBV2 and TRBJ2-5): EPEVTQTPSHQVTQMGQEVILRCVPISNHLYFYWYRQILGQKVEFLVSFYNNEISEKSEIFDDQFSVERPDGSNFTLKIRSTKLEDSAMYFCASKQLQETQYFGPGTRLLVL.

This clone showed up many times. The CDR3 spells CAWSVGGGGETQYF. CDR3 bases read: TGTGCCTGGAGTGTCGGTGGAGGGGGAGAGACC. The gene calls are TRBV30 and TRBJ2-5, with D possibly being TRBD1 or TRBD2 (6 bases each). The read is 3 residues too short to cover the CDR3 end, so that end is filled in from the germline J gene. The CDR3 spans 14 residues. Trimming left V 0 bases short and J 4 bases short, with 12 bases between. CDR1 and CDR2 from the germline V gene are GTSNPN and SVGIG (reference sequence).

Regarding this clone: From the germline J gene comes the end of the CDR3, since the read stops 3 residues before it. The rearrangement links TRBV30 to TRBJ2-4; D might be TRBD2 (7 bases). Per germline, CDR1 GTSNPN and CDR2 SVGIG (reference sequence). This CDR3 is built from 14 residues. The CDR3 loop reads CAWSVGGANYGQYF. The DNA read from the CDR3 is TGTGCCTGGAGTGTAGGGGGGGCTAACTATGGT.

This clone is categorized as medium-sized. Partial CDR3 DNA: TGTGCCACCAGCAGCCACCGAGCAATGTCACCC. Translated: CATSSHRAMSP. Given in full, the CDR3 is CATSSHRAMSPLHF. This chain links TRBV15 with TRBJ1-6; D not certain. The sequenced fragment ends 3 residues before the CDR3 boundary, so the rest is inferred from the germline J gene. V was clipped by 3 bases and J by 10 bases, with 13 bases between them. The CDR3 is made up of 14 amino acids. CDR1 LNHNV and CDR2 YYDKDF come from the germline V gene (reference sequence). Based on the CDR3 plus reference TRBV15 and TRBJ1-6, the full variable domain is DAMVIQNPRYQVTQFGKPVTLSCSQTLNHNVMYWYQQKSSQAPKLLFHYYDKDFNNEADTPDNFQSRRPNTSFCFLDIRSPGLGDTAMYLCATSSHRAMSPLHFGNGTRLTVT.

This clone showed up many times. The CDR3 goes on 3 residues after the read ends, and that part is filled in from the germline J gene. The chain employs TRBV6-4 and TRBJ2-1, with a weak D call TRBD2 (5 bases). Per the germline V gene, CDR1 is MRHNA and CDR2 is SNTAGT. The V end was cut by 0 bases, the J end by 6 bases, with 15 bases between. CDR3 length equals 16 residues. The sequenced CDR3 bases are TGTGCCAGCAGTGACTCGATGCAGGTTCGGGGCAATGAG. Translating it yields CASSDSMQVRGNE. The entire CDR3 is CASSDSMQVRGNEQFF.

This clone has ten or more counts. The CDR3 protein is CASSVGGGAVNEQFF. CDR3 DNA (partial): TGTGCCAGCAGCGTAGGCGGGGGGGCTGTCAATGAG. The rearrangement uses TRBV9 and TRBJ2-1; 9 bases map to TRBD2. The read finishes 3 residues shy of the CDR3 end, and the germline J gene is used to complete it. CDR1 and CDR2 from the germline V gene are SGDLS and YYNGEE. The CDR3 totals 15 residues. V dropped 0 bases and J dropped 6; count of bases not matched to a gene: 4.

This clone has ten or more counts. A read error may account for a junction end that differs from germline. The read terminates 3 residues before the CDR3 end, so the remaining end is supplied by the germline J gene. The chain carries TRBV27 and TRBJ1-1; possible D gene TRBD1, 5 bases. Germline values: CDR1 MNHEY, CDR2 SMNVEV (reference sequence). CDR3 length equals 14 residues. CDR3 DNA, as far as it was read: TGTGCCTGCAGTTTGTACAGGATGAACACTGAA. This translates into CACSLYRMNTE. The full CDR3 protein reads CACSLYRMNTEAFF.

Ten or more counts support this clone. The read comes to an end 3 residues before the CDR3 does, leaving the germline J gene to fill in the end. The J gene is TRBJ1-1, the V gene TRBV5-1; 8 nucleotides agree with TRBD1. In germline, CDR1 is SGHRS, CDR2 YFSETQ. The CDR3 extends over 12 amino acids. V lost 3 bases and J lost 7; bases outside the gene matches: 2. The CDR3 region is CASSYGQGEAFF. CDR3 bases read: TGCGCCAGCAGCTACGGACAGGGTGAA.

This clone was picked up many times. The sequence runs out 3 residues before the end of the CDR3; the remainder is reconstructed from the germline J gene. This chain connects TRBV19 to TRBJ1-1; D might be TRBD1 (5 bases). The CDR3 has 12 residues. Trimming left V 9 bases short and J 0 bases short, with 8 bases between. CDR1 LNHDA and CDR2 SQIVND come from the germline V gene (reference sequence). The part of the CDR3 DNA that was read is TGTGCCAGCGGGGGATTGAACACTGAA. This gives the protein CASGGLNTE. The entire CDR3 sequence reads CASGGLNTEAFF.

This clone was counted at least ten times. The read ends 3 residues before the CDR3 terminus; that terminus is restored from the germline J gene. This specimen includes other DNA sequences encoding the same CDR3. V usage is TRBV4-2 and J usage is TRBJ2-7, with TRBD2 matching over 13 bases. This CDR3 is 17 amino acids long. CDR1 and CDR2 from the germline V gene are LGHNA and YNFKEQ. Losses at the gene ends were 4 bases for V and 0 bases for J; bases not matched to a gene: 6. Partial CDR3 DNA: TGTGCCAGCAGCCCGGGACTAGCGGGGAAGCCCTCCTACGAG. Translation gives CASSPGLAGKPSYE. The complete CDR3 sequence is CASSPGLAGKPSYEQYF.

This clone came up many times. The read ends 3 residues shy of where the CDR3 ends; the end is completed using the germline J gene. The chain recombines TRBV18 with TRBJ1-6; D is uncertain. The CDR3 consists of 13 residues. CDR1 KGHSH and CDR2 LQKENI come from the germline V gene. Trimming shortened V by 3 bases and J by 5 bases, and 5 bases separated the two germline ends. Here the CDR3 reads CASSPQDNSPLHF. The sequenced part of the CDR3 DNA is TGTGCCAGCTCACCCCAGGATAATTCACCC.

The table lists this clone with many counts. The sequence runs out 3 residues before the end of the CDR3; the remainder is reconstructed from the germline J gene. The gene calls are TRBV29-1 and TRBJ2-1; 12 nucleotides match TRBD2. The V and J ends lost 1 base and 2 bases, in that order; junction bases with no gene match: 12. Germline V gives CDR1 SQVTM, CDR2 ANQGSEA. The length of the CDR3 is 19 residues. The DNA read from the CDR3 is TGCAGCGTTGAAGCCTCTAGCGGGAGGGAGCTGATCGCCTACAATGAG. It is translated as CSVEASSGRELIAYNE. The full-length CDR3 reads as CSVEASSGRELIAYNEQFF.

This clone showed up many times. The read falls 3 residues short of the CDR3 end, and the missing part is taken from the germline J gene. The chain employs TRBV11-2 and TRBJ2-2, with D unclear. Per the germline V gene, CDR1 is SGHAT and CDR2 is FQNNGV. The V gene lost 5 bases and the J gene lost 9 bases, with 13 bases spanning the gap. The CDR3 has 13 residues. The CDR3 spells CASSLLPSRELFF. The sequenced part of the CDR3 DNA is TGTGCCAGCAGCCTTCTCCCAAGCCGGGAG.

This clone occurred many times. Sequencing ends 3 residues short of the CDR3 end; the germline J gene provides the rest. The chain joins TRBV19 to TRBJ2-7; 11 bases agree with TRBD1. The CDR3 length is 16 residues. Germline assignment: CDR1 LNHDA and CDR2 SQIVND (reference sequence). V lost 2 bases to trimming and J lost 3 bases; unmatched junction nucleotides: 6. This CDR3 reads CASSIQGTGGSYEQYF. CDR3 bases read: TGTGCCAGTAGTATACAAGGGACAGGGGGAAGCTACGAG.

The table lists this clone with many counts. Partial CDR3 DNA: TGTGCCAGCAGCCCCTGGGAGGGGCGCACCGGGGAG. Translated: CASSPWEGRTGE. The complete CDR3 sequence is CASSPWEGRTGELFF. The V call is TRBV11-2, the J call TRBJ2-2; the match to TRBD2 covers 7 bases. Coverage ceases 3 residues before the CDR3 finishes, and the germline J gene fills in the end. The V and J ends lost 5 bases and 4 bases, in that order; junction bases with no gene match: 7. CDR3 length: 15 amino acids. Germline V gives CDR1 SGHAT, CDR2 FQNNGV.

This clone was detected many times. CDR3 sequence: CASSLAAGRLDIQYF. CDR3 DNA, as far as it was read: TGTGCCAGCAGCTTAGCGGCAGGGCGGTTGGACATT. The rearrangement uses TRBV7-9 and TRBJ2-4; D may be TRBD1 (5 bases). Sequencing ends 3 residues short of the CDR3 end; the germline J gene provides the rest. The CDR3 is 15 residues long. Between the trimmed V and J ends, which lost 0 bases and 8 bases, there was a span of 14 bases. Germline V gene data show CDR1 as SEHNR and CDR2 as FQNEAQ (reference sequence).

This clone was seen ten or more times. The CDR3 goes on 3 residues after the read ends, and that part is filled in from the germline J gene. The same CDR3 can be traced to other DNA sequences in this sample. The genes are TRBV20-1 and TRBJ1-1; the D gene is possibly TRBD1 (5 bases). Germline-derived CDR1 and CDR2 are DFQATT and SNEGSKA (reference sequence). This CDR3 has 14 amino acids. Trimming removed 2 bases at V and 0 bases at J, with 10 bases between. This chain's CDR3 is CSARWGGMNTEAFF. CDR3 bases read: TGCAGTGCTAGATGGGGGGGAATGAACACTGAA.

The sample holds many counts of this clone. The missing CDR3 end, 3 residues past where the read stops, is filled in from the germline J gene. This chain joins TRBV19 and TRBJ2-2; D perhaps matches TRBD2 (5 bases). The V gene's germline CDR1 is LNHDA and CDR2 SQIVND (reference sequence). This CDR3 comprises 14 residues. With 3 bases removed from V and 6 bases from J, the gap between germline ends came to 11 bases. Incomplete CDR3 DNA: TGTGCCAGTAGTATTCGAGGGTTGGCCGGGGAG. Translation gives CASSIRGLAGE. The CDR3 in full is CASSIRGLAGELFF.

This clone was picked up many times. The CDR3 extends 3 residues past the end of the read, so its final part is completed from the germline J gene. V usage is TRBV6-2 or TRBV6-3 and J usage is TRBJ2-1; 10 nucleotides agree with TRBD1. V shed 5 bases and J 4 bases; nucleotides not matched to a gene: 8. Germline V lookup: CDR1 MNHEY, CDR2 SVGEGT. This CDR3 comprises 16 residues. The CDR3 loop is CASSVLGTGVYNEQFF. Partial CDR3 DNA: TGTGCCAGCAGTGTCCTTGGGACAGGGGTATACAATGAG.

This clone was seen repeatedly, ten times or more. The read comes to an end 3 residues before the CDR3 does, leaving the germline J gene to fill in the end. The chain joins TRBV19 to TRBJ2-7; TRBD2 is a possible D gene (6 bases). V was shortened by 3 bases and J by 0 bases, with 9 bases between the two germline ends. Per germline, CDR1 LNHDA and CDR2 SQIVND (reference sequence). CDR3 length equals 14 residues. The DNA read from the CDR3 is TGTGCCAGTAGTATTGCGGGGAGCTCCTACGAG. Its translation: CASSIAGSSYE. The whole CDR3 sequence reads CASSIAGSSYEQYF.